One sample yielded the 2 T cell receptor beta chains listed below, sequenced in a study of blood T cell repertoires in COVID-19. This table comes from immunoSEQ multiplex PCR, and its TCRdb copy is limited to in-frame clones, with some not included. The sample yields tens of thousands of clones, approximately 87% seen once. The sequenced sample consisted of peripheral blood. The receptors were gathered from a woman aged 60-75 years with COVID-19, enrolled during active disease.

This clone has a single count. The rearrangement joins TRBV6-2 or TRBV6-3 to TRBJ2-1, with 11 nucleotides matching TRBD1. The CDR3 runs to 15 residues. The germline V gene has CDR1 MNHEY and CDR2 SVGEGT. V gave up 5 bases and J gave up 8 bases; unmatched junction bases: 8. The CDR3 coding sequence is TGTGCCAGCAGTCATCCGGGACAGGGGGTAGATGAGCAGTTCTTC. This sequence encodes CASSHPGQGVDEQFF.

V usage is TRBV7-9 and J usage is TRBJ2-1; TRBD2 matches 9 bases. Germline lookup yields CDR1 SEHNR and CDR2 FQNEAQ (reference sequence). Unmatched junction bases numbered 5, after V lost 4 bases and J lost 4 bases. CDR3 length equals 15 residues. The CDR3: CASSSTSGPYNEQFF. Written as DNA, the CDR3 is TGTGCCAGCAGCTCGACTAGCGGACCGTACAATGAGCAGTTCTTC.